A selection of T cell receptor beta chains follows, all from one sample in a study of CD8 T cells in Susac syndrome. Each CDR3 protein gets one entry after TCRdb re-called the immunoSEQ multiplex PCR reads with MiXCR. The sample has a few hundred thousand distinct CDR3 sequences; about 96% are singletons. Sequencing was performed on CD4+ T cells from PBMCs. Receptors originate from a human donor with multiple sclerosis. The CDR3 runs from the conserved cysteine through the conserved F or W. The D gene is left open where the match is weak.

TRBJ2-5 | TRBD1 | TRBV5-1 | 13 | TGCGCCAGCAGCGACGGGACAGGCCAGACCCAGTACTTC | CASSDGTGQTQYF
TRBJ1-2 | - | TRBV6-5 | 15 | TGTGCCAGCAGGGCCGGGGGAAGGTTGGCTTCTGGCTACACCTTC | CASRAGGRLASGYTF
TRBJ1-1 | TRBD1 | TRBV7-8 | 13 | TGTGCCAGCAGCTGGGACAGGGACACTGAAGCTTTCTTT | CASSWDRDTEAFF
TRBJ2-3 | - | TRBV27 | 15 | TGTGCCAGCAGTTTTAGTTTGAGGCGAGGAGATACGCAGTATTTT | CASSFSLRRGDTQYF
TRBJ2-1 | TRBD2 | TRBV9 | 18 | TGTGCCAGCAGCGTAGACCCTATCAGCGGGAGGGTGGGCAATGAGCAGTTCTTC | CASSVDPISGRVGNEQFF
TRBJ2-1 | TRBD1 | TRBV12-3/TRBV12-4 | 16 | TGTGCCAGCAGTTTAGTAGGGCAGGGGGCTAGGAATGAGCAGTTCTTC | CASSLVGQGARNEQFF
TRBJ2-1 | - | TRBV12-3/TRBV12-4 | 14 | TGTGCCAGCAGTTTAGACACCCAGACTAATGAGCAGTTCTTC | CASSLDTQTNEQFF
TRBJ2-1 | - | TRBV5-1 | 14 | TGCGCCAGCAGCCCCGGGCTCAGCGGCGATGAGCAGTTCTTC | CASSPGLSGDEQFF
TRBJ2-7 | TRBD1 | TRBV9 | 14 | TGTGCCAGCAGCGCGGGGACAGGGGGGTACGAGCAGTACTTC | CASSAGTGGYEQYF
TRBJ1-2 | - | TRBV3-1 | 13 | TGTGCCAGCAGCCAAAATGCGCTCGATGGCTACACCTTC | CASSQNALDGYTF
TRBJ2-6 | - | TRBV5-1 | 17 | TGCGCCAGCAGCGCCGGGACATCACGCTCTGGGGCCAACGTCCTGACTTTC | CASSAGTSRSGANVLTF
TRBJ2-7 | - | TRBV28 | 14 | TGTGCCAGCAGAGGATACAGTCGCTCCTACGAGCAGTACTTC | CASRGYSRSYEQYF
TRBJ1-5 | - | TRBV19 | 13 | TGTGCCACCAGGAACAGAGAAGATCAGCCCCAGCATTTT | CATRNREDQPQHF
TRBJ1-2 | - | TRBV5-6 | 13 | TGTGCCAGCCGCCTGGGGCATACGGATGGCTACACCTTC | CASRLGHTDGYTF